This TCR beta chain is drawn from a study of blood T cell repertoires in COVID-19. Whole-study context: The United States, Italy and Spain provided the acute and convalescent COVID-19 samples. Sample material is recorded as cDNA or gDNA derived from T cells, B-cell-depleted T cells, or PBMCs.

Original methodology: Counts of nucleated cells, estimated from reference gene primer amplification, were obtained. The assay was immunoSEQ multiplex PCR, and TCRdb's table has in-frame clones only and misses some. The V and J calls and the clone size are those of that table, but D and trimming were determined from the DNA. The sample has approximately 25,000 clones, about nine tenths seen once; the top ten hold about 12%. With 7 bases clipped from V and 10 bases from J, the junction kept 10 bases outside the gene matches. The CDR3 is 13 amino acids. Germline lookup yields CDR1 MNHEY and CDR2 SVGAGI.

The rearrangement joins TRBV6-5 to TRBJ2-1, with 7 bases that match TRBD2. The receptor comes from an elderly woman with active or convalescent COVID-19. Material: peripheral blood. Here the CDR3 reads CASKLDTGGEQFF. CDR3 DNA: TGTGCCAGCAAGCTTGATACGGGGGGAGAGCAGTTCTTC.